These 15 T cell receptor beta chains came from one sample sequenced in a study of siplizumab effects on memory and regulatory T cells. TCRdb's copy holds only in-frame clones and misses some; the assay was immunoSEQ multiplex PCR. This sample has about 120,000 clones, with around 94% found just once. Sequencing was carried out using non-Treg CD4+ T cells sorted from blood. The receptors derive from a human donor in good health.

This chain connects TRBV11-2 to TRBJ2-2; D remains unclear. The V and J ends lost 3 bases and 7 bases respectively, with 3 bases between them. Per the germline V gene, CDR1 is SGHAT and CDR2 is FQNNGV. CDR3 size: 11 residues. The CDR3 region is CASSLVGELFF. For the CDR3, the DNA is TGTGCCAGCAGCTTGGTCGGGGAGCTGTTTTTT.

The CDR3 loop is CASRRSGTGANSNQPQHF. The CDR3 DNA reads TGTGCCAGCAGGAGGTCCGGGACAGGGGCGAATAGCAATCAGCCCCAGCATTTT. V gene TRBV2 combines with J gene TRBJ1-5; 10 bases line up with TRBD1. With V trimmed by 6 bases and J by 0 bases, 11 bases remained unmatched. The CDR3 extends over 18 amino acids. CDR1 is SNHLY, CDR2 FYNNEI, per germline.

The CDR3 is CASSSIAGGGNEQFF. DNA of the CDR3: TGTGCCAGCAGCTCGATAGCGGGGGGCGGGAATGAGCAGTTCTTC. V usage is TRBV11-2 and J usage is TRBJ2-1; 10 nucleotides align to TRBD2. The germline CDR1 and CDR2 sequences are SGHAT and FQNNGV. The CDR3 covers 15 residues. The J segment lost 7 bases and the V segment lost 4 bases, leaving 7 bases of the junction unmatched. Full variable domain (remainder filled in from reference TRBV11-2 and TRBJ2-1): EAGVAQSPRYKIIEKRQSVAFWCNPISGHATLYWYQQILGQGPKLLIQFQNNGVVDDSQLPKDRFSAERLKGVDSTLKIQPAKLEDSAVYLCASSSIAGGGNEQFFGPGTRLTVL.

For the CDR3, the DNA is TGTGCCAGCCGAGGTACCTATGGCTACACCTTC. Residues: CASRGTYGYTF. The chain combines TRBV2 with TRBJ1-2; D is undetermined. Trimming stripped 8 bases from V and 4 bases from J, with 8 bases between. CDR1 is SNHLY and CDR2 is FYNNEI in the germline V gene. The CDR3 totals 11 residues. The full variable domain, with the rest looked up from reference TRBV2 and TRBJ1-2, is EPEVTQTPSHQVTQMGQEVILRCVPISNHLYFYWYRQILGQKVEFLVSFYNNEISEKSEIFDDQFSVERPDGSNFTLKIRSTKLEDSAMYFCASRGTYGYTFGSGTRLTVV.

The chain links TRBV19 to TRBJ2-5; no clear D. The CDR3 is 12 amino acids. The V end lost 1 base, the J end lost 4 bases, and 4 bases lay between the germline ends. CDR1 and CDR2 (germline): LNHDA, SQIVND (reference sequence). The CDR3 sequence: CASSIAAETQYF. In nucleotides, the CDR3 is TGTGCCAGTAGTATAGCTGCAGAGACCCAGTACTTC.

J is TRBJ1-1 and V is TRBV7-8; possibly TRBD1 for D (5 bases). CDR1 is SGHVS, CDR2 FQNEAQ, per germline. Trimming pared 5 bases from V and 1 base from J, leaving 8 bases between. CDR3 length: 13 residues. Written as DNA, the CDR3 is TGTGCCAGCAGCCCACAGGAGAACACTGAAGCTTTCTTT. The encoded protein is CASSPQENTEAFF. The full variable domain, with the rest looked up from reference TRBV7-8 and TRBJ1-1, is GAGVSQSPRYKVAKRGQDVALRCDPISGHVSLFWYQQALGQGPEFLTYFQNEAQLDKSGLPSDRFFAERPEGSVSTLKIQRTQQEDSAVYLCASSPQENTEAFFGQGTRLTVV.

The CDR3: CASSHRERNTEAFF. As DNA, the CDR3 is TGTGCCAGCAGCCACAGGGAGCGGAACACTGAAGCTTTCTTT. V usage is TRBV6-5 and J usage is TRBJ1-1; D is perhaps TRBD1 (6 bases). Trimming left V 6 bases short and J 1 base short, with 12 bases between. The CDR3 sequence is 14 residues long. Germline V CDR1 and CDR2: MNHEY, SVGAGI.

The rearrangement uses TRBV10-3 and TRBJ2-7, with no clear D. This CDR3 comprises 16 residues. V was pared by 5 bases and J by 2 bases, with 19 bases between. Germline values: CDR1 ENHRY, CDR2 SYGVKD. CDR3 nucleotide sequence: TGTGCCATCAGTAGTGGGCTAACCGCCTCCCCCTACGAGCAGTACTTC. Translation gives CAISSGLTASPYEQYF.

V and J are TRBV5-1 and TRBJ1-4; no definite D call. The CDR3 covers 15 residues. V was cut by 0 bases and J by 0 bases, with 6 bases left in between. Germline V gives CDR1 SGHRS, CDR2 YFSETQ. CDR3 residues: CASSLGRTTNEKLFF. For the CDR3, the DNA is TGCGCCAGCAGCTTGGGTAGGACAACTAATGAAAAACTGTTTTTT.

The rearrangement joins TRBV5-1 to TRBJ2-7, with no clear D. CDR3 length equals 18 residues. CDR1 and CDR2 from the germline V gene are SGHRS and YFSETQ. With 4 bases removed from V and 0 bases from J, the gap between germline ends came to 23 bases. CDR3 region: CASSTRASLVTRSYEQYF. In nucleotides, the CDR3 is TGCGCCAGCAGCACTCGAGCATCCCTAGTTACCCGCTCCTACGAGCAGTACTTC.

This chain joins TRBV19 and TRBJ1-5; D is unresolved. V gave up 1 base and J gave up 6 bases, with 7 bases separating them. CDR3 length equals 13 residues. CDR1 LNHDA and CDR2 SQIVND come from the germline V gene (reference sequence). The CDR3, as DNA: TGTGCCAGTAGTATAGGGGTGGTTCAGCCCCAGCATTTT. Protein sequence: CASSIGVVQPQHF.

The chain has TRBV5-4 and TRBJ1-2, with 9 bases aligning to TRBD1. The CDR3 extends over 14 amino acids. V dropped 4 bases and J dropped 6; count of bases not matched to a gene: 7. Per the germline V gene, CDR1 is SGHNT and CDR2 is YYREEE (reference sequence). CDR3 sequence: CASSTGQGVDGYTF. As DNA, the CDR3 is TGTGCCAGCAGCACGGGACAGGGAGTAGATGGCTACACCTTC. Looking up the rest from reference TRBV5-4 and TRBJ1-2 gives the full variable domain: ETGVTQSPTHLIKTRGQQVTLRCSSQSGHNTVSWYQQALGQGPQFIFQYYREEENGRGNFPPRFSGLQFPNYSSELNVNALELDDSALYLCASSTGQGVDGYTFGSGTRLTVV.

The V call is TRBV9, the J call TRBJ2-3, with D uncertain. This CDR3 has 13 amino acids. Germline V gene lookup returns CDR1 SGDLS and CDR2 YYNGEE. V was cut by 5 bases and J by 7 bases, with 14 bases left in between. This CDR3 is CASSVNTQNTQYF. CDR3 sequence (DNA): TGTGCCAGCAGTGTAAATACCCAGAATACGCAGTATTTT.

This chain uses TRBV19 with TRBJ2-1; TRBD2 matches at 8 bases. The CDR3 has 15 residues. The ends lost 6 bases at V and 5 bases at J; junction bases unmatched: 9. Germline CDR1 is LNHDA and CDR2 is SQIVND (reference sequence). The CDR3 sequence is CASSLGTRGNNEQFF. CDR3 nucleotides: TGTGCCAGTAGCCTCGGGACTAGAGGGAACAATGAGCAGTTCTTC.

CDR3 sequence reads: CASSVTPSYEQYF. In DNA, the CDR3 is TGTGCCAGCAGCGTAACCCCCTCCTACGAGCAGTACTTC. This chain uses TRBV9 with TRBJ2-7, with unresolved D. The CDR3 has 13 residues. Germline assignment: CDR1 SGDLS and CDR2 YYNGEE. With 1 base removed from V and 0 bases from J, the gap between germline ends came to 5 bases.